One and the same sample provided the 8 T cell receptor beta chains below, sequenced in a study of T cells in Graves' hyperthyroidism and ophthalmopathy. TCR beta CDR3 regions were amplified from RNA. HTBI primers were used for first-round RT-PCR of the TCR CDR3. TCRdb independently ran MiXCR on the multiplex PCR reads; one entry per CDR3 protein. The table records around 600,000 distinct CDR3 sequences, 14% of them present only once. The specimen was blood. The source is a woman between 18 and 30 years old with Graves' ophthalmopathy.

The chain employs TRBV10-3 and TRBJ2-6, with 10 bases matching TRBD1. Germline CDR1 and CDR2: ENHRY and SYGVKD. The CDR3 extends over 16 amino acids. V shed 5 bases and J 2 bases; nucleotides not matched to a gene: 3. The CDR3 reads CAISPGQGPGANVLTF. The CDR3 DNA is TGTGCCATCAGTCCGGGACAGGGGCCTGGGGCCAACGTCCTGACTTTC.

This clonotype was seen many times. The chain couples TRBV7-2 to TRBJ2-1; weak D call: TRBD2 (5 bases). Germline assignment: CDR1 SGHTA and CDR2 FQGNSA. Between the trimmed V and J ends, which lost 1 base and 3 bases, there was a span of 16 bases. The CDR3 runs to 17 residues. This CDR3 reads CASSLVLGLADYNEQFF. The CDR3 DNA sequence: TGTGCCAGCAGCTTAGTTTTAGGCCTAGCTGACTACAATGAGCAGTTCTTC.

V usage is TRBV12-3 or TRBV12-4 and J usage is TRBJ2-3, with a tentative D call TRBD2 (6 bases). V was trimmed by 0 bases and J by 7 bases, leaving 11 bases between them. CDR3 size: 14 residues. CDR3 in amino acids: CASSLAEGRNTQYF. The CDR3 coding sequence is TGTGCCAGCAGTTTAGCGGAGGGGAGGAATACGCAGTATTTT.

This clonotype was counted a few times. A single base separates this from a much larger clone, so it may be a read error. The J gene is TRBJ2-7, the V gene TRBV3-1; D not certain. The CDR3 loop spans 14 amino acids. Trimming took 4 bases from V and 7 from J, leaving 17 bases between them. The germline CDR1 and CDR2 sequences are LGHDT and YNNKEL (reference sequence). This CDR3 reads CASSRVSGFREQYF. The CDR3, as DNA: TGTGCCAGCAGCCGAGTTTCTGGTTTTCGGGAGCAGTACTTC.

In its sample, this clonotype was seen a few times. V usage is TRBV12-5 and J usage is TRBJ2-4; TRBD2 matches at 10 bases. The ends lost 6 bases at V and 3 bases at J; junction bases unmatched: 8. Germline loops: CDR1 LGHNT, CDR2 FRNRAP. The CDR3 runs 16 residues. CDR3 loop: CASGASGSAGKNIQYF. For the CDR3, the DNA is TGTGCTAGTGGGGCTAGCGGGAGTGCGGGCAAAAACATTCAGTACTTC.

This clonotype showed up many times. CDR3 DNA sequence: TGTGCCAGCAGTTCAGCCGCCGCCGGGACAGGGGTTAGCGGGAGGGCCCTTGAAGATACGCAGTATTTT. Translating it yields CASSSAAAGTGVSGRALEDTQYF. The V and J genes are TRBV28 and TRBJ2-3; TRBD2 might be the D (11 bases). Germline-derived CDR1 and CDR2 are MDHEN and SYDVKM. V lost 4 bases, J lost 5 bases, and 40 bases lay in between. This CDR3 is 23 amino acids long.

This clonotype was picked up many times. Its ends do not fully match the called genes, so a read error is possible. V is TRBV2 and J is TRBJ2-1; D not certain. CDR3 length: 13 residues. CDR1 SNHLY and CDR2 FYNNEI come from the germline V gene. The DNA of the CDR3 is TGTGCCAGCACTGAAGGGATCAGCAATGAGCAGTTCTTC. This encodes CASTEGISNEQFF.

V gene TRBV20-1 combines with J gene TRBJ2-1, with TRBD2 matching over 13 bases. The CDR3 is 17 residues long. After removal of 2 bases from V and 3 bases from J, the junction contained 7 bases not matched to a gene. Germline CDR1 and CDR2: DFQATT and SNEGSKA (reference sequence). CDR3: CSARTTSGRSDYNEQFF. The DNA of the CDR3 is TGCAGTGCTAGAACGACTAGCGGGAGGTCCGACTACAATGAGCAGTTCTTC.